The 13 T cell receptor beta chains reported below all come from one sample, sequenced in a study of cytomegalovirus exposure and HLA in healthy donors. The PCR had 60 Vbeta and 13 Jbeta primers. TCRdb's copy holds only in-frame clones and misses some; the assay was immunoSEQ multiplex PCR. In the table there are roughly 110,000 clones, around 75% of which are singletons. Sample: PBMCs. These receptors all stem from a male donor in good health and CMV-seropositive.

The CDR3 coding sequence is TGTGCCAGCTCACCGCGATTGGACACTGAAGCTTTCTTT. This gives the protein CASSPRLDTEAFF. The chain recombines TRBV18 with TRBJ1-1; D gene ambiguous. Between the trimmed V and J ends, which lost 3 bases and 3 bases, there was a span of 8 bases. Germline V gene lookup returns CDR1 KGHSH and CDR2 LQKENI. This CDR3 comprises 13 residues.

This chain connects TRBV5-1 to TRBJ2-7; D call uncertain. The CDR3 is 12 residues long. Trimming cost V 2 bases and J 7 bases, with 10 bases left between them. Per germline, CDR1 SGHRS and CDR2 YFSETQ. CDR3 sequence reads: CASSFSSGEQYF. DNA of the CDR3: TGCGCCAGCAGCTTTAGCAGTGGTGAGCAGTACTTC.

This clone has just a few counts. The CDR3 nucleotides are TGTGCCAGCAGCCGCAGACAGGACAGCTCTGGAAACACCATATATTTT. Translated: CASSRRQDSSGNTIYF. The chain employs TRBV5-4 and TRBJ1-3; possible D gene TRBD1, 6 bases. The CDR3 runs to 16 residues. Trimming pared 4 bases from V and 0 bases from J, leaving 14 bases between. The germline V gene has CDR1 SGHNT and CDR2 YYREEE (reference sequence).

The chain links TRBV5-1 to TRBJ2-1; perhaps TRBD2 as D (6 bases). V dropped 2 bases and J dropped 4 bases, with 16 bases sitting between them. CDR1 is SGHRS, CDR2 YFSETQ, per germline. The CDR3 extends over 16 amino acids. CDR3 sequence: CASSFLSGELYNEQFF. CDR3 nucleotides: TGCGCCAGCAGCTTCTTATCGGGGGAGCTGTACAATGAGCAGTTCTTC.

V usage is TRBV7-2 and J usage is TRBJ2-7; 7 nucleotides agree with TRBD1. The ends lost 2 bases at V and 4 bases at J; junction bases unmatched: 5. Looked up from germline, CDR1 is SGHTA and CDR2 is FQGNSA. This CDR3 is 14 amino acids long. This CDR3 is CASSLHRGGYEQYF. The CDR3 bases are TGTGCCAGCAGCTTACACAGGGGCGGTTACGAGCAGTACTTC.

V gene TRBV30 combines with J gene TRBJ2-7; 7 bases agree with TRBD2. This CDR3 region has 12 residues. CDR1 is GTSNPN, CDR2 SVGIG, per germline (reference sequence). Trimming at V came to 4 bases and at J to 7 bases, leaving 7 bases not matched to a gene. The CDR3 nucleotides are TGTGCCTGGAATGGCGGGAGAGGAGAGCAGTACTTC. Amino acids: CAWNGGRGEQYF. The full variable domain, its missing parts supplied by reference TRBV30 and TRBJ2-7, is SQTIHQWPATLVQPVGSPLSLECTVEGTSNPNLYWYRQAAGRGLQLLFYSVGIGQISSEVPQNLSASRPQDRQFILSSKKLLLSDSGFYLCAWNGGRGEQYFGPGTRLTVT.

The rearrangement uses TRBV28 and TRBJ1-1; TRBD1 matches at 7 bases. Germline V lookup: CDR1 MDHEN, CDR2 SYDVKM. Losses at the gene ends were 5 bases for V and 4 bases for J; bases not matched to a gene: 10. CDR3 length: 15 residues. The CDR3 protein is CASSPPNRGGTEAFF. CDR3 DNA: TGTGCCAGCAGTCCCCCTAACAGGGGAGGCACTGAAGCTTTCTTT.

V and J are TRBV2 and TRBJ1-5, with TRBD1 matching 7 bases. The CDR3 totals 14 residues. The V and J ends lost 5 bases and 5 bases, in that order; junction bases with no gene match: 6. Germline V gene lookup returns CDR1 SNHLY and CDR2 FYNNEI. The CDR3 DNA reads TGTGCCAGCAGTCCGACGGGACAGTATCAGCCCCAGCATTTT. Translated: CASSPTGQYQPQHF.

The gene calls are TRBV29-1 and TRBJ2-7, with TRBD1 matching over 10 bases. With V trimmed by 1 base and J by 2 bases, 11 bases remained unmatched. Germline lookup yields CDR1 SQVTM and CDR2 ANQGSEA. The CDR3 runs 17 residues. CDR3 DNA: TGCAGCGTTGAAGTTCCCTACTCCGGACAGGGGGCCTACGAGCAGTACTTC. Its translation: CSVEVPYSGQGAYEQYF.

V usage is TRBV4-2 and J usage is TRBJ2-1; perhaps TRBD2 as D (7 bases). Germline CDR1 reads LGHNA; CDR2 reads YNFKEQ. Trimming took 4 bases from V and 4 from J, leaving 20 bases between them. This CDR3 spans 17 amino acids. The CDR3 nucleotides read TGTGCCAGCAGCCCTCAGGGGTTACTAGCGAGATACAATGAGCAGTTCTTC. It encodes CASSPQGLLARYNEQFF.

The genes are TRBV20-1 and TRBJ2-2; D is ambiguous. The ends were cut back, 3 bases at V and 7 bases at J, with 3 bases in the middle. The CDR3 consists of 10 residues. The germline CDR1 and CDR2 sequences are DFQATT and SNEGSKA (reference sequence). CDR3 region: CSASLGELFF. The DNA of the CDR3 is TGCAGTGCTAGTCTCGGGGAGCTGTTTTTT.

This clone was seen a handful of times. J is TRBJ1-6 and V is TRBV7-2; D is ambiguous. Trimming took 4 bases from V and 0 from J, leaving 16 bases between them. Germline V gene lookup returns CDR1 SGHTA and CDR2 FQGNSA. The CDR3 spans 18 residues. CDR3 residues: CASSSNPTQGSYNSPLHF. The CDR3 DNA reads TGTGCCAGCAGCTCCAATCCGACACAAGGCTCCTATAATTCACCCCTCCACTTT. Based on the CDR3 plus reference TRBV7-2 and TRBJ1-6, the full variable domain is GAGVSQSPSNKVTEKGKDVELRCDPISGHTALYWYRQSLGQGLEFLIYFQGNSAPDKSGLPSDRFSAERTGGSVSTLTIQRTQQEDSAVYLCASSSNPTQGSYNSPLHFGNGTRLTVT.

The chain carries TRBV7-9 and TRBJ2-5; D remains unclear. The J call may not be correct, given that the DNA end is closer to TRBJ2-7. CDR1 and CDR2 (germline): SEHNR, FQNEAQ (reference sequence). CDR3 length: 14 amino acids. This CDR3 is CASSFASSSYEQYF. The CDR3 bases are TGTGCCAGCAGCTTTGCCTCTAGCTCCTACGAGCAGTACTTC.